This T cell receptor beta chain is drawn from a study of T cells after yellow fever vaccination. The wider study: SMART-Seq v4 Ultra Low Input served to prepare low-cell-number fractions.

Conversion of TCR transcripts into cDNA relied on 5'RACE template switching, which added a universal primer site and UMIs. TCRdb called the 5' RACE reads again in MiXCR, with one record for every CDR3 protein. Of 200,000 to 250,000 distinct CDR3 sequences listed, 6.9% were seen once; the top ten hold approximately 0.87%. Study-level findings and limits: Abundant clonotypes (contaminants from the bulk population) could be present in FACS-sorted repertoires. Secondary responses were weaker yet peaked faster, day 5 versus 15.

This clonotype was counted between two and nine times. Antigen unknown. Sequenced material: CD4+ T cells sorted from PBMCs, taken 15 days after the yellow fever booster vaccination. This clonotype was sampled from a man aged 25-40 years who received the YFV17D yellow fever vaccine.

The CDR3 DNA reads as TGCAGCGTAGCAGACGGAAACTATGGCTACACCTTC. Amino acid sequence: CSVADGNYGYTF. The chain recombines TRBV29-1 with TRBJ1-2; no reliable D call. Germline V gene sequence: CDR1 SQVTM, CDR2 ANQGSEA. V was trimmed by 6 bases and J by 2 bases, leaving 10 bases between them. CDR3 length: 12 residues. The complete variable domain, with remaining parts taken from reference TRBV29-1 and TRBJ1-2, reads SAVISQKPSRDICQRGTSLTIQCQVDSQVTMMFWYRQQPGQSLTLIATANQGSEATYESGFVIDKFPISRPNLTFSTLTVSNMSPEDSSIYLCSVADGNYGYTFGSGTRLTVV.